Each of the 17 T cell receptor beta chains below was sequenced from the same sample in a study of CD8+CD57+ T cells in acquired aplastic anemia. Genomic DNA, the template, was used for profiling of the TCR beta VDJ and CDR3. TCRdb reprocessed the reads with MiXCR, giving one entry per CDR3 protein. Among a few hundred thousand distinct CDR3 sequences, about half were seen once, and the ten largest hold about 20%. Selection for sequencing was limited to patients who had shown CD8+CD57+ cell expansion by flow cytometry. The sample consisted of sorted CD4+, CD8+, or CD8+CD57+ T cells (not recorded which) from PBMCs. The source is a human donor with aplastic anemia.

The rearrangement uses TRBV25-1 and TRBJ1-1, with 9 nucleotides matching TRBD1. The CDR3 covers 15 residues. The germline CDR1 and CDR2 sequences are MGHDK and SYGVNS. V shed 4 bases, J shed 3 bases, and the junction held 6 bases outside the gene matches. CDR3 DNA: TGTGCCAGCAGTGTCTCCGGGACAGGGTACACTGAAGCTTTCTTT. This codes for CASSVSGTGYTEAFF.

V usage is TRBV4-1 and J usage is TRBJ2-7; D not resolved. CDR3 size: 15 residues. Germline CDR1 and CDR2: MGHRA and YSYEKL. The germline V and J ends were trimmed by 4 bases and 3 bases, with 16 bases remaining between them. The CDR3 spells CASSPSPHGDYEQYF. Here the CDR3 DNA reads TGCGCCAGCAGCCCCAGCCCACACGGAGACTACGAGCAGTACTTC.

The CDR3 sequence is CASSPFRPRLNEKLFF. The CDR3 coding sequence is TGTGCCAGCTCCCCATTTAGGCCAAGGCTTAATGAAAAACTGTTTTTT. The chain has TRBV18 and TRBJ1-4, with D hard to call. Germline CDR1 and CDR2: KGHSH and LQKENI. This CDR3 region has 16 residues. The V and J ends lost 6 bases and 4 bases respectively, with 18 bases between them.

This clonotype appeared many times. The junction shows a germline mismatch at one end, possibly a read error. The V gene is TRBV7-7, the J gene TRBJ1-3; D not resolved. The length of the CDR3 is 14 residues. Germline CDR1 SSHAT, CDR2 FNYEAQ (reference sequence). In nucleotides, the CDR3 is TGTGCTAGCAGCCCTGGAATGGGAAGGGACACCATATATTTT. It translates to CASSPGMGRDTIYF.

The CDR3 bases are TGTGCCACCAGTGAGTCCGGGACTAGCGGGGGGGCACGGTTTGAGCAGTTCTTC. Encoded protein: CATSESGTSGGARFEQFF. This sequence joins TRBV24-1 and TRBJ2-1, with TRBD2 matching over 16 bases. Trimming at V came to 4 bases and at J to 9 bases, leaving 11 bases not matched to a gene. From germline, CDR1 is KGHDR and CDR2 SFDVKD. The CDR3 consists of 18 residues.

The CDR3 DNA reads TGTGCCAGCAGTGGGGGAATCACCGGGGAGCTGTTTTTT. This sequence encodes CASSGGITGELFF. The V call is TRBV2, the J call TRBJ2-2; D gene unclear. The germline CDR1 and CDR2 sequences are SNHLY and FYNNEI. The CDR3 contains 13 residues. The germline V and J ends were trimmed by 4 bases and 4 bases, with 7 bases remaining between them.

Concerning this clonotype: This sequence may be a read error, since a much larger clone differs from it by one base. The CDR3 nucleotides are TGTGCCAGCAGTTACCGGGTCAGGGCATATGGCTACACCTTC. Translated: CASSYRVRAYGYTF. This sequence joins TRBV6-5 and TRBJ1-2; tentatively, D is TRBD1 (5 bases). Trimming cost V 2 bases and J 5 bases, with 12 bases left between them. The CDR3 is made up of 14 amino acids. Germline values: CDR1 MNHEY, CDR2 SVGAGI.

This clonotype was seen at least ten times. The chain recombines TRBV7-3 with TRBJ2-1; D is unresolved. The CDR3 totals 16 residues. Trimming shortened V by 0 bases and J by 1 base, and 10 bases separated the two germline ends. The V gene's germline CDR1 is SGHTA and CDR2 FQGTGA. The CDR3 DNA reads TGTGCCAGCAGCTTAACCTTTGAGCTTTCCTACAATGAGCAGTTCTTC. Encoded protein: CASSLTFELSYNEQFF.

In this sample, this clonotype turned up a few times. V usage is TRBV25-1 and J usage is TRBJ1-2; no reliable D call. The germline V gene encodes CDR1 MGHDK and CDR2 SYGVNS. This CDR3 spans 11 amino acids. V lost 9 bases and J 0 bases, leaving 5 bases between the germline ends. CDR3 sequence: CASTSNYGYTF. The CDR3 bases are TGTGCCAGTACTTCTAACTATGGCTACACCTTC.

CDR3 protein: CASSIVGGADTQYF. Here the CDR3 DNA reads TGTGCCAGTAGTATTGTAGGAGGGGCAGATACGCAGTATTTT. This chain joins TRBV19 and TRBJ2-3, with a tentative D call TRBD2 (6 bases). V lost 3 bases and J 4 bases, leaving 11 bases between the germline ends. CDR1 and CDR2 from the germline V gene are LNHDA and SQIVND (reference sequence). The length of the CDR3 is 14 residues. Full variable domain (rest looked up from reference TRBV19 and TRBJ2-3): DGGITQSPKYLFRKEGQNVTLSCEQNLNHDAMYWYRQDPGQGLRLIYYSQIVNDFQKGDIAEGYSVSREKKESFPLTVTSAQKNPTAFYLCASSIVGGADTQYFGPGTRLTVL.

This clonotype was picked up a small number of times. This rearrangement joins TRBV6-5 to TRBJ1-1; D possibly corresponds to TRBD1 (5 bases). The CDR3 extends over 15 amino acids. The germline V gene has CDR1 MNHEY and CDR2 SVGAGI. The V gene lost 5 bases and the J gene lost 0 bases, with 13 bases spanning the gap. The CDR3, as DNA: TGTGCCAGCAGTGAATGGAGGGGAATGAACACTGAAGCTTTCTTT. The encoded protein is CASSEWRGMNTEAFF.

As to this clonotype: A read error is possible here, since a much larger clone lies one base away. This chain connects TRBV6-2 or TRBV6-3 to TRBJ1-4; D gene uncertain. Trimming removed 4 bases from V and 3 bases from J, with 9 bases in between. The CDR3 loop spans 14 amino acids. CDR1 is MNHEY and CDR2 is SVGEGT in the germline V gene. CDR3 region: CASSSDEANEKLFF. CDR3 nucleotides: TGTGCCAGCAGTTCGGACGAGGCTAATGAAAAACTGTTTTTT.

In its sample, this clonotype was seen many times. DNA of the CDR3: TGTGCCAGCAGCTTAACGGCGGGGGGGGCTGTTCGTCCAGATACGCAGTATTTT. Protein sequence: CASSLTAGGAVRPDTQYF. V usage is TRBV7-3 and J usage is TRBJ2-3; 9 bases agree with TRBD2. V lost 0 bases to trimming and J lost 4 bases; unmatched junction nucleotides: 11. The CDR3 has 18 residues. CDR1 SGHTA and CDR2 FQGTGA come from the germline V gene.

This clonotype was found a few times. The chain joins TRBV7-3 to TRBJ2-1; tentatively, D is TRBD1 (5 bases). The CDR3 spans 14 residues. Trimming removed 2 bases from V and 8 bases from J, with 13 bases in between. Germline V lookup: CDR1 SGHTA, CDR2 FQGTGA. CDR3 bases: TGTGCCAGCAGCTTAGTCCAGGGCTGGGATGAGCAGTTCTTC. Its protein product is CASSLVQGWDEQFF. Using reference TRBV7-3 and TRBJ2-1 for the parts outside the CDR3, the full variable domain is GAGVSQTPSNKVTEKGKYVELRCDPISGHTALYWYRQSLGQGPEFLIYFQGTGAADDSGLPNDRFFAVRPEGSVSTLKIQRTERGDSAVYLCASSLVQGWDEQFFGPGTRLTVL.

This clonotype was counted a few times. The chain is built from TRBV30 and TRBJ1-2, with 7 bases fitting TRBD1. The V segment lost 3 bases and the J segment 4 bases; nucleotides outside the gene matches: 5. CDR1 GTSNPN and CDR2 SVGIG come from the germline V gene (reference sequence). The CDR3 sequence is 13 residues long. The chain's CDR3 is CAWRQSGGYGYTF. The CDR3 region has the DNA TGTGCCTGGAGACAGTCAGGGGGCTATGGCTACACCTTC.

V and J are TRBV10-2 and TRBJ2-7; 14 nucleotides agree with TRBD2. The CDR3 is made up of 13 amino acids. J gave up 9 bases and V 9 bases, and 7 bases lay outside the gene matches. The germline gives CDR1 WSHSY, CDR2 SAAADI. The CDR3 nucleotides read TGCGCCAGTGGGACTAGCGGGGGCACGGGGCAGTACTTC. Its translation: CASGTSGGTGQYF.

The chain is built from TRBV7-8 and TRBJ2-7, with no clear D. Between the trimmed V and J ends, which lost 3 bases and 6 bases, there was a span of 15 bases. The CDR3 is 14 residues long. Germline V lookup: CDR1 SGHVS, CDR2 FQNEAQ. The CDR3 nucleotides are TGTGCCAGCAGCTTCACTGACGACCTTCCCGAGCAGTACGTC. Its protein is CASSFTDDLPEQYV.